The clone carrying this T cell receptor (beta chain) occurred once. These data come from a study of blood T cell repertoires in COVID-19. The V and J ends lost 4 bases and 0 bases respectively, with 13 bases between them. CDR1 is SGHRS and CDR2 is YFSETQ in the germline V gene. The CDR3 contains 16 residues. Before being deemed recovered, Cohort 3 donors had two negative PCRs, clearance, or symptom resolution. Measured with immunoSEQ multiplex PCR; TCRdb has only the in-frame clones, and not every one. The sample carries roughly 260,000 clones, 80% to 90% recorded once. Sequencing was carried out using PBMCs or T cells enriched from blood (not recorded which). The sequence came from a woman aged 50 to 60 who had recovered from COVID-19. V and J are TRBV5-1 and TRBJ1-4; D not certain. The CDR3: CASSHDFTTTNEKLFF. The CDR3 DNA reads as TGCGCCAGCAGCCACGACTTCACCACAACTAATGAAAAACTGTTTTTT.